These 24 T cell receptor beta chains share one sample of origin, sequenced in a study of cytomegalovirus exposure and HLA in healthy donors. The PCR had 60 Vbeta and 13 Jbeta primers. Assay used: immunoSEQ multiplex PCR; TCRdb lists only in-frame clones, some missing. This table has 150,000 or so clones, about 80% appearing once. The sample was PBMCs. The receptors were sampled from a man between 18 and 35 years old in good health and CMV-seropositive.

The gene calls are TRBV7-2 and TRBJ2-5; 7 nucleotides agree with TRBD2. The CDR3 is 15 residues long. The germline CDR1 and CDR2 sequences are SGHTA and FQGNSA. With 1 base clipped from V and 2 bases from J, the junction kept 4 bases outside the gene matches. The CDR3 coding sequence is TGTGCCAGCAGCTTAGGGGGCGGGGGACAAGAGACCCAGTACTTC. As protein: CASSLGGGGQETQYF.

The V call is TRBV9, the J call TRBJ2-1, with 12 nucleotides matching TRBD1. Trimming removed 4 bases from V and 8 bases from J; junction bases left unmatched: 16. CDR1 SGDLS and CDR2 YYNGEE come from the germline V gene. This CDR3 region has 18 residues. The CDR3 is CASSLPRGGQGAWDEQFF. In DNA, the CDR3 is TGTGCCAGCAGCTTACCGAGAGGGGGACAGGGGGCTTGGGATGAGCAGTTCTTC.

The chain combines TRBV4-1 with TRBJ2-1, with 8 bases aligning to TRBD1. In germline, CDR1 is MGHRA, CDR2 YSYEKL. V lost 4 bases to trimming and J lost 4 bases; unmatched junction nucleotides: 9. The CDR3 runs to 16 residues. CDR3 sequence reads: CASSPIDRGLYNEQFF. CDR3 in DNA: TGCGCCAGCAGCCCCATCGACAGGGGACTTTACAATGAGCAGTTCTTC.

The chain uses TRBV6-1 and TRBJ1-5; D is ambiguous. Germline V gives CDR1 MNHNS, CDR2 SASEGT. Deletions cut 0 bases from V and 2 bases from J, with 11 bases between. CDR3 length: 16 residues. The CDR3 sequence: CASSEAGTMGNQPQHF. CDR3 in DNA: TGTGCCAGCAGTGAAGCGGGCACGATGGGCAATCAGCCCCAGCATTTT.

The chain links TRBV6-5 to TRBJ2-2; D uncertain. The CDR3 has 14 residues. V was cut by 2 bases and J by 1 base, with 5 bases left in between. CDR1 is MNHEY and CDR2 is SVGAGI in the germline V gene. The CDR3 DNA reads as TGTGCCAGCAGTTACCGTTTGAACACCGGGGAGCTGTTTTTT. Its translation: CASSYRLNTGELFF.

The rearrangement joins TRBV10-3 to TRBJ2-7, with TRBD1 matching over 9 bases. The CDR3 sequence is 15 residues long. The trim removed 10 bases at V and 0 bases at J, leaving 10 bases unmatched. From germline, CDR1 is ENHRY and CDR2 SYGVKD. In DNA, the CDR3 is TGTGCCACTAAGGTCGGGACAGGGACCTCCTACGAGCAGTACTTC. Its protein is CATKVGTGTSYEQYF.

The chain carries TRBV5-1 and TRBJ1-1; D gene uncertain. Trimming left V 0 bases short and J 7 bases short, with 10 bases between. Germline V gives CDR1 SGHRS, CDR2 YFSETQ. The CDR3 consists of 13 residues. CDR3 sequence: CASSLGLQDEAFF. The DNA for the CDR3 is TGCGCCAGCAGCTTGGGATTGCAGGATGAAGCTTTCTTT.

V is TRBV11-2 and J is TRBJ2-7, with D possibly matching TRBD2 (6 bases). V was trimmed by 1 base and J by 2 bases, leaving 15 bases between them. This CDR3 contains 16 residues. Germline CDR1 reads SGHAT; CDR2 reads FQNNGV. The CDR3 DNA reads as TGTGCCAGCAGCTTAGGGAGGGACGTGTCCACCTACGAGCAGTACTTC. It is translated as CASSLGRDVSTYEQYF.

The chain carries TRBV28 and TRBJ2-7, with D perhaps matching TRBD2 (6 bases). CDR1 MDHEN and CDR2 SYDVKM come from the germline V gene. The CDR3 contains 15 residues. V lost 6 bases to trimming and J lost 2 bases, with 17 bases between them. Here the CDR3 reads CASSPRGGLPYEQYF. DNA of the CDR3: TGTGCCAGCAGCCCCAGAGGAGGGCTACCCTACGAGCAGTACTTC.

This chain connects TRBV29-1 to TRBJ1-2, with D possibly matching TRBD1 (5 bases). This CDR3 is 13 amino acids long. Trimming pared 7 bases from V and 0 bases from J, leaving 12 bases between. CDR1 is SQVTM and CDR2 is ANQGSEA in the germline V gene. CDR3 in DNA: TGCAGCGCTAGCGACAGAGCTAACTATGGCTACACCTTC. The encoded protein is CSASDRANYGYTF. Full variable domain (missing parts from reference TRBV29-1 and TRBJ1-2): SAVISQKPSRDICQRGTSLTIQCQVDSQVTMMFWYRQQPGQSLTLIATANQGSEATYESGFVIDKFPISRPNLTFSTLTVSNMSPEDSSIYLCSASDRANYGYTFGSGTRLTVV.

CDR3 nucleotide sequence: TGCGCCAGCAGCATAACAACCGGGACAGGGCTAATGAACACTGAAGCTTTCTTT. Protein: CASSITTGTGLMNTEAFF. The V gene is TRBV5-1, the J gene TRBJ1-1, with TRBD1 matching 9 bases. The V segment lost 4 bases and the J segment 0 bases; nucleotides outside the gene matches: 13. The CDR3 extends over 18 amino acids. Germline CDR1 and CDR2: SGHRS and YFSETQ.

The CDR3 nucleotides read TGTGCCAGCTCACACGCCCAGGGGGCCTCTGGGGCCAACGTCCTGACTTTC. Translated: CASSHAQGASGANVLTF. The chain recombines TRBV18 with TRBJ2-6; 8 bases are shared with TRBD1. V lost 4 bases to trimming and J lost 0 bases; unmatched junction nucleotides: 5. Germline-derived CDR1 and CDR2 are KGHSH and LQKENI. The CDR3 is made up of 17 amino acids.

This chain joins TRBV20-1 and TRBJ2-5, with D tentatively TRBD1 (6 bases). Germline CDR1 and CDR2: DFQATT and SNEGSKA (reference sequence). This CDR3 comprises 11 residues. CDR3 sequence reads: CSIIQGPTQYF. CDR3 DNA sequence: TGCAGCATAATTCAGGGGCCCACACAGTACTTC.

The V and J genes are TRBV27 and TRBJ1-1; D is uncertain. This CDR3 is 11 amino acids long. The V end lost 8 bases, the J end lost 6 bases, and 10 bases lay between the germline ends. Germline values: CDR1 MNHEY, CDR2 SMNVEV (reference sequence). The CDR3 bases are TGTGCCAGCGGGAGAGTTTCTGAAGCTTTCTTT. Amino acids: CASGRVSEAFF.

V usage is TRBV7-6 and J usage is TRBJ2-3; D is possibly TRBD2 (6 bases). The CDR3 loop spans 16 amino acids. The V gene lost 5 bases and the J gene lost 0 bases, with 15 bases spanning the gap. CDR1 and CDR2 (germline): SGHVS, FNYEAQ. CDR3 in amino acids: CASSRGLPYSTDTQYF. The CDR3 DNA is TGTGCCAGCAGCCGGGGACTTCCCTATAGCACAGATACGCAGTATTTT.

By sample fraction, this clone is medium-sized (0.01 to 0.1%). The chain couples TRBV9 to TRBJ2-1; weak D call: TRBD1 (6 bases). The CDR3 loop spans 15 amino acids. From germline, CDR1 is SGDLS and CDR2 YYNGEE. The V end lost 3 bases, the J end lost 7 bases, and 17 bases lay between the germline ends. CDR3 DNA: TGTGCCAGCAGCGCCGTGGGGGCCCGGACGAATGAGCAGTTCTTC. Translation: CASSAVGARTNEQFF.

CDR3 sequence: CASSQDVPGGTDTQYF. DNA of the CDR3: TGTGCCAGCAGCCAAGACGTCCCCGGGGGCACAGATACGCAGTATTTT. The chain joins TRBV4-2 to TRBJ2-3; TRBD2 is a possible D gene (5 bases). Between the trimmed V and J ends, which lost 0 bases and 1 base, there was a span of 11 bases. CDR1 and CDR2 (germline): LGHNA, YNFKEQ. The CDR3 contains 16 residues.

V is TRBV10-3 and J is TRBJ1-1; D gene uncertain. Per germline, CDR1 ENHRY and CDR2 SYGVKD. The CDR3 spans 13 residues. Trimming took off 7 bases at V and 11 bases at J, with 20 bases between the two ends. The CDR3 bases are TGTGCCATCATGAGCCAGACTCCAAGTGTCGCTTTCTTT. Protein: CAIMSQTPSVAFF.

The chain uses TRBV5-1 and TRBJ1-1; a possible D gene is TRBD1 (5 bases). CDR1 is SGHRS and CDR2 is YFSETQ in the germline V gene. Trimming took off 3 bases at V and 4 bases at J, with 16 bases between the two ends. The CDR3 extends over 15 amino acids. As DNA, the CDR3 is TGCGCCAGCAGCTCCTTTTTATCCGGGGGCACTGAAGCTTTCTTT. Its translation: CASSSFLSGGTEAFF.

J is TRBJ1-1 and V is TRBV4-2; 8 bases align to TRBD1. The CDR3 totals 15 residues. V dropped 0 bases and J dropped 4; count of bases not matched to a gene: 4. Germline V gene sequence: CDR1 LGHNA, CDR2 YNFKEQ. The CDR3 coding sequence is TGTGCCAGCAGCCAAGAATCAACAGGGGGCACTGAAGCTTTCTTT. This codes for CASSQESTGGTEAFF.

The rearrangement joins TRBV7-9 to TRBJ1-2; D is ambiguous. The CDR3 extends over 14 amino acids. Germline assignment: CDR1 SEHNR and CDR2 FQNEAQ (reference sequence). Trimming left V 6 bases short and J 8 bases short, with 19 bases between. In nucleotides, the CDR3 is TGTGCCAGCAGGGCCCAGGCCCCCGGGGAGGGCTACACCTTC. Translated, it gives CASRAQAPGEGYTF.

This clone was observed a single time. This sequence joins TRBV10-3 and TRBJ1-1; D is uncertain. CDR3 size: 13 residues. Trimming took off 9 bases at V and 0 bases at J, with 11 bases between the two ends. Germline V gene data show CDR1 as ENHRY and CDR2 as SYGVKD. CDR3 loop: CAIAAQMNTEAFF. CDR3 coding DNA: TGTGCCATTGCGGCCCAAATGAACACTGAAGCTTTCTTT.

This clone was seen only once. J is TRBJ1-4 and V is TRBV4-1; 7 bases map to TRBD1. This CDR3 spans 15 amino acids. The V gene's germline CDR1 is MGHRA and CDR2 YSYEKL. J gave up 5 bases and V 5 bases, and 8 bases lay outside the gene matches. CDR3 DNA sequence: TGCGCCAGCAGCTACGGGACAGAAACCAATGAAAAACTGTTTTTT. Its translation: CASSYGTETNEKLFF.

The chain's CDR3 is CASSHRQVVAGELFF. The CDR3 nucleotides are TGTGCCAGCAGCCATAGACAGGTTGTGGCCGGGGAGCTGTTTTTT. This rearrangement joins TRBV4-2 to TRBJ2-2, with TRBD1 as a possible D gene (6 bases). The germline V and J ends were trimmed by 3 bases and 6 bases, with 14 bases remaining between them. Per the germline V gene, CDR1 is LGHNA and CDR2 is YNFKEQ. This CDR3 spans 15 amino acids.